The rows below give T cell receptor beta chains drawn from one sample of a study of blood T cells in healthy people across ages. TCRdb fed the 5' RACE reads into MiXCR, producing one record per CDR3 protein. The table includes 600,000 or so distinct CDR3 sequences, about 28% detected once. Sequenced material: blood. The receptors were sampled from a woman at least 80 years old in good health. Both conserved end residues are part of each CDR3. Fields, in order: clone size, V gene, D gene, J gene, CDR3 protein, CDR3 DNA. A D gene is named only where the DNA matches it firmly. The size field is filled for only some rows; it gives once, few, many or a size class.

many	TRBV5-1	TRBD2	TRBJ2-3	CASRKRTSGGYTDTQYF	TGCGCCAGCAGGAAACGGACTAGCGGGGGGTACACAGATACGCAGTATTTT
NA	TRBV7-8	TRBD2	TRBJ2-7	CASRLGGSPAYEQYF	TGTGCCAGCAGATTGGGCGGGAGCCCTGCCTACGAGCAGTACTTC
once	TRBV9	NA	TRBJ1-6	CASSVSQGGDGSPLHF	TGTGCCAGCAGCGTATCACAGGGAGGGGACGGTTCACCCCTCCACTTT
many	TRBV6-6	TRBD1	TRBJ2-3	CASSYGTVGQNTQYF	TGTGCCAGCAGTTATGGGACAGTGGGACAGAATACGCAGTATTTT
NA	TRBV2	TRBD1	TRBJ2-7	CASSTTGGNGYEQYF	TGTGCCAGCAGCACGACAGGGGGCAACGGCTACGAGCAGTACTTC
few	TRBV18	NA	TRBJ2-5	CASSPAMRSQETQYF	TGTGCCAGCTCACCAGCCATGAGGTCCCAAGAGACCCAGTACTTC
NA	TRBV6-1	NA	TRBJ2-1	CASSGRGRSRNEQFF	TGTGCCAGCAGTGGACGGGGCCGGAGTAGGAATGAGCAGTTCTTC
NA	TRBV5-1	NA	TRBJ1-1	CASSLRVSRGGTEAFF	TGCGCCAGCAGCTTGCGTGTTAGTCGCGGGGGCACTGAAGCTTTCTTT
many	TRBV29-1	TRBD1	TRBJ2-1	CSVVDRWIYNEQFF	TGCAGCGTGGTGGACAGGTGGATCTACAATGAGCAGTTCTTC
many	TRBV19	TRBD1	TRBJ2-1	CASTQGQGHEQFF	TGTGCCAGTACCCAAGGACAGGGCCATGAGCAGTTCTTC
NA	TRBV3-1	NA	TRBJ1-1	CASSPTGLNTEAFF	TGTGCCAGCAGCCCAACGGGGTTGAACACTGAAGCTTTCTTT
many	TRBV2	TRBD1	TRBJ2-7	CASSTGDSYEQYF	TGTGCCAGCAGCACAGGGGACTCCTACGAGCAGTACTTC
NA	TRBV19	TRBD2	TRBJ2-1	CASSTQAGAIYNEQFF	TGTGCCAGTAGTACCCAAGCGGGGGCCATCTACAATGAGCAGTTCTTC
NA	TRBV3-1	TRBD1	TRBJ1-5	CASSQNTGVWQPQHF	TGTGCCAGCAGCCAAAATACAGGGGTCTGGCAGCCCCAGCATTTT
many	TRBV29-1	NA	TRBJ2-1	CSVEDSGDNEQFF	TGCAGCGTTGAAGACTCCGGGGACAATGAGCAGTTCTTC
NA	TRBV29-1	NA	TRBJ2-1	CGVEGGTGAYNEQFF	TGCGGCGTTGAAGGAGGGACGGGGGCATACAATGAGCAGTTCTTC
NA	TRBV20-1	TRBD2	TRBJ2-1	CSARYWTSGPSYNEQFF	TGCAGTGCTCGATACTGGACTAGCGGGCCCTCCTACAATGAGCAGTTCTTC